Below are 2 T cell receptor beta chains sequenced from a single sample in a study of T-cell reconstitution after alpha-beta-depleted transplantation in children. The authors prepared the TCRbeta library with unique molecular identifiers. TCRdb processed the PCR reads anew with MiXCR; each CDR3 protein has one entry. The sample holds more than 150,000 distinct CDR3 sequences; roughly 15% are singletons and the top ten take around 13%. The sample consisted of PBMCs from the stem cell graft donor, taken from the stem cell graft. These receptors were collected from a human donor who donated a stem cell graft to a child with acute lymphoblastic leukemia.

This clonotype came up many times. V is TRBV7-8 and J is TRBJ2-2, with 7 bases matching TRBD1. Trimming at V came to 2 bases and at J to 1 base, leaving 4 bases not matched to a gene. This CDR3 is 16 amino acids long. CDR1 is SGHVS and CDR2 is FQNEAQ in the germline V gene. The CDR3 bases are TGTGCCAGCAGCTTATACGGGACAGTGAACACCGGGGAGCTGTTTTTT. This encodes CASSLYGTVNTGELFF.

This clonotype showed up just a few times. This chain connects TRBV5-1 to TRBJ2-7, with TRBD2 matching over 7 bases. The CDR3 sequence is 14 residues long. Trimming removed 1 base from V and 2 bases from J; junction bases left unmatched: 3. Germline CDR1 SGHRS, CDR2 YFSETQ. CDR3 bases: TGCGCCAGCAGCTTGCGCGGGAGCGCCTACGAGCAGTACTTC. Translating gives CASSLRGSAYEQYF.